The 12 T cell receptor beta chains listed next were all sequenced from one sample in a study of sequential checkpoint blockade in melanoma. Treatment reported: randomized to nivolumab then ipilimumab (arm A) or the reverse (arm B). Some clones are missing from TCRdb's copy, which holds only in-frame ones; the method was immunoSEQ multiplex PCR. The sample holds thousands of clones, about 34% seen once. The input for sequencing was tumor tissue (inferred from file names), taken from a patient given nivolumab and ipilimumab in sequence. The receptors stem from a human donor with melanoma.

The CDR3 nucleotides are TGTGCCAGTCGGGATGGACCGTCGGGCTACAATGAGCAGTTCTTC. Its protein is CASRDGPSGYNEQFF. The gene calls are TRBV19 and TRBJ2-1, with D possibly matching TRBD2 (5 bases). The CDR3 runs 15 residues. Germline V gene sequence: CDR1 LNHDA, CDR2 SQIVND (reference sequence). The V end was cut by 8 bases, the J end by 3 bases, with 17 bases between.

This clone ranks as medium-sized. The J gene is TRBJ2-2, the V gene TRBV6-1; tentative D call: TRBD1 (5 bases). This CDR3 comprises 16 residues. Deletions cut 1 base from V and 5 bases from J, with 14 bases between. Germline values: CDR1 MNHNS, CDR2 SASEGT. In DNA form, the CDR3 reads TGTGCCAGCAGTGAAGGGTCAGGGTTTTTGACCGGGGAGCTGTTTTTT. Translation gives CASSEGSGFLTGELFF.

The chain has TRBV6-7 and TRBJ2-5; a weak D match, TRBD1 (7 bases). TRBV6-7 is given ORF status, its function remaining uncertain. V was cut by 5 bases and J by 5 bases, with 30 bases left in between. The CDR3 sequence is 19 residues long. The chain's CDR3 is CASSEAYRRGQGGGETQYF. As DNA, the CDR3 is TGTGCCAGCAGTGAAGCGTATCGCCGCGGGCAGGGGGGCGGCGAGACCCAGTACTTC.

The gene calls are TRBV4-1 and TRBJ1-1; no clear D gene. V was pared by 4 bases and J by 1 base, with 10 bases between. There are 14 residues in the CDR3. Germline-derived CDR1 and CDR2 are MGHRA and YSYEKL. CDR3 residues: CASSPYNRNTEAFF. DNA of the CDR3: TGCGCCAGCAGCCCCTACAACCGGAACACTGAAGCTTTCTTT.

The rearrangement links TRBV6-4 to TRBJ1-2; D ambiguous. The CDR3 consists of 15 residues. V was trimmed by 3 bases and J by 1 base, leaving 12 bases between them. CDR1 MRHNA and CDR2 SNTAGT come from the germline V gene. DNA of the CDR3: TGTGCCAGCAGTGAAAATCTGTTCGGTAACTATGGCTACACCTTC. This encodes CASSENLFGNYGYTF.

This clone was counted at least ten times. The J gene is TRBJ1-2, the V gene TRBV11-3; 10 nucleotides line up with TRBD1. CDR1 SGHNT and CDR2 YENEEA come from the germline V gene. The CDR3 loop spans 15 amino acids. V gave up 2 bases and J gave up 5 bases; unmatched junction bases: 5. The CDR3 reads CASSLTPGQGYGYTF. CDR3 DNA sequence: TGTGCCAGCAGCTTAACGCCGGGACAGGGGTATGGCTACACCTTC.

The chain recombines TRBV6-8 with TRBJ1-1, with D possibly being TRBD1 (5 bases). Trimming removed 6 bases from V and 8 bases from J, with 25 bases in between. The CDR3 has 16 residues. Germline CDR1 and CDR2: MNHGY and SAAAGT. The CDR3 coding sequence is TGTGCCAGCAGACGAAACCCAGGGACCGACTCCTTCGAAGCTTTCTTT. Protein sequence: CASRRNPGTDSFEAFF.

This clone was seen many times. The chain carries TRBV7-7 and TRBJ2-1; the match to TRBD1 covers 10 bases. The CDR3 runs to 16 residues. The V and J ends lost 3 bases and 8 bases, in that order; junction bases with no gene match: 10. Germline CDR1 SSHAT, CDR2 FNYEAQ (reference sequence). The CDR3 spells CASSLVGTGAGYEQFF. As DNA, the CDR3 is TGTGCCAGCAGCTTGGTTGGGACAGGGGCCGGCTATGAGCAGTTCTTC. Full variable domain (rest looked up from reference TRBV7-7 and TRBJ2-1): GAGVSQSPRYKVTKRGQDVTLRCDPISSHATLYWYQQALGQGPEFLTYFNYEAQPDKSGLPSDRFSAERPEGSISTLTIQRTEQRDSAMYRCASSLVGTGAGYEQFFGPGTRLTVL.

The rearrangement links TRBV18 to TRBJ2-1, with D possibly being TRBD2 (6 bases). In germline, CDR1 is KGHSH, CDR2 LQKENI. V lost 5 bases to trimming and J lost 2 bases, with 16 bases between them. The CDR3 is 16 residues long. In DNA form, the CDR3 reads TGTGCCAGCTCAGAAAGGGAGGAAAATCCCTACAATGAGCAGTTCTTC. Its protein is CASSEREENPYNEQFF.

The CDR3 DNA reads TGCAGGGATCCCCATAACAGCGAGGACACCGGGGAGCTGTTTTTT. Translation: CRDPHNSEDTGELFF. The chain employs TRBV29-1 and TRBJ2-2; D ambiguous. The germline V gene encodes CDR1 SQVTM and CDR2 ANQGSEA. The length of the CDR3 is 15 residues.

V usage is TRBV19 and J usage is TRBJ2-3, with D perhaps matching TRBD2 (5 bases). CDR3 length: 15 residues. Germline CDR1 reads LNHDA; CDR2 reads SQIVND (reference sequence). V was cut by 4 bases and J by 2 bases, with 13 bases left in between. CDR3: CASSNTGKDTDTQYF. The CDR3 DNA follows: TGTGCCAGTAGTAATACGGGGAAAGACACAGATACGCAGTATTTT.

This clone has just a few counts. V usage is TRBV9 and J usage is TRBJ2-1; 12 bases are shared with TRBD2. The germline V gene has CDR1 SGDLS and CDR2 YYNGEE. The CDR3 sequence is 17 residues long. J lost 4 bases, V lost 3 bases, and 8 bases had no gene match. CDR3 DNA: TGTGCCAGCAGCGCCAGCCCTAGCGGGGGGGTTTACAATGAGCAGTTCTTC. This translates into CASSASPSGGVYNEQFF.